This T cell receptor beta chain was found in a study of blood T cell repertoires in COVID-19. Study summary: Samples of COVID-19 (acute and convalescent) were obtained from the United States, Italy and Spain. PBMCs, B-cell-depleted T cells, or T cells were the source of the cDNA or gDNA that made up the material.

Per the germline V gene, CDR1 is MDHEN and CDR2 is SYDVKM. This CDR3 is 17 amino acids long. The V and J ends lost 11 bases and 1 base respectively, with 26 bases between them. As processed by the authors: Cell counts per sample came from amplifying reference gene primers. Profiling relied on immunoSEQ multiplex PCR, and the TCRdb table lists in-frame clones only, not all of them. V and J calls and clone size follow that table, whereas D and trimming were derived from the DNA. The repertoire has approximately 100,000 clones, approximately 91% of them found once; the top ten carry roughly 6%. This receptor was taken from a woman aged 55-69 years with acute or convalescent COVID-19. This chain uses TRBV28 with TRBJ1-1; D might be TRBD1 (5 bases). Specimen: peripheral blood. In DNA form, the CDR3 reads TGTGCCGTAACATGGGGCCATTTTGCCTCTCCGAACACTGAAGCTTTCTTT. Translation: CAVTWGHFASPNTEAFF.